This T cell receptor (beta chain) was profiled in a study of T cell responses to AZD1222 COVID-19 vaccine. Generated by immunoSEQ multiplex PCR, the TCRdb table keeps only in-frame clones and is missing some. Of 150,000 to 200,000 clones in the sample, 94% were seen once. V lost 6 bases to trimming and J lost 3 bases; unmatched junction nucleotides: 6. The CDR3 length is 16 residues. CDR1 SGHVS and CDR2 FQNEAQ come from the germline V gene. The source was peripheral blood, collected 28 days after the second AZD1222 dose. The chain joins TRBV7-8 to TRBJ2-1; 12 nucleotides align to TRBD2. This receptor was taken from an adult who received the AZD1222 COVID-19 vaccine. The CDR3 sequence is CASSPPGLAGYNEQFF. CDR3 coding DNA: TGTGCCAGCAGTCCTCCGGGACTAGCGGGCTACAATGAGCAGTTCTTC.